The sequence of this TCR beta chain was determined in a study of blood T cells in healthy people across ages. The CDR3 covers 16 residues. Per germline, CDR1 MDHEN and CDR2 SYDVKM. Study findings and constraints: Diversity figures based on one million T cells were deemed too low. Older individuals had lower TCR beta diversity per million T cells (the decline was roughly linear).

Each sample provided at least 5.5 micrograms of extracted total RNA. In the case of this clonotype: What it recognizes is unknown.

The second PCR ran about 6 to 12 cycles with a sample-barcoded 5' primer and J-beta primers. TCRdb processed the 5' RACE reads anew with MiXCR; each CDR3 protein has one entry. This sample yields about 1.4 million distinct CDR3 sequences, of which approximately 60% are seen a single time; under 8.5% belongs to the top ten. The sequencing input was blood. The V gene is TRBV28, the J gene TRBJ2-4, with TRBD2 matching over 9 bases. Matching the DNA end better, TRBJ2-5 makes the J call doubtful. The TCR was taken from a man younger than 35 in good health. The CDR3 bases are TGTGCCAGCAGAGGAAGATTTGCGGGGGGGGGAGAGACCCAGTACTTC. Its translation is CASRGRFAGGGETQYF.